A selection of T cell receptor beta chains follows, all from one sample in a study of graft-versus-host responses after intestinal transplantation. Generated by immunoSEQ multiplex PCR, the TCRdb table keeps only in-frame clones and is missing some. The data hold roughly 11,000 clones, with approximately 90% observed a single time. Sequenced here: PBMCs, sampled 105 days after intestinal transplantation. Every receptor here comes from a human patient who received an intestinal transplant, so some T cells may come from the graft donor. Each CDR3 is given with its conserved first and last residue. D genes are given only for firm matches. Clone size appears in some rows only: once, few, many, or a class for an expanded clone.

clone_size	v_call	d_call	j_call	cdr3_aa	cdr3_nt
-	TRBV27	TRBD2	TRBJ2-1	CASRLRAGVWHEQFF	TGTGCCAGCAGACTGCGTGCGGGAGTCTGGCATGAGCAGTTCTTC
-	TRBV2	TRBD2	TRBJ2-1	CASRPLAGGLDEQFF	TGTGCCAGCAGACCACTTGCGGGGGGCTTGGATGAGCAGTTCTTC
-	TRBV5-1	-	TRBJ2-6	CASSLGQGGLFTGANVLTF	TGCGCCAGCTCTCTTGGACAGGGAGGGTTGTTTACTGGGGCCAACGTCCTGACTTTC
-	TRBV6-5	-	TRBJ2-7	CASSRAGKYEQYF	TGTGCCAGCAGTCGGGCGGGGAAATACGAGCAGTACTTC
-	TRBV29-1	-	TRBJ2-2	CSPLSSGELFF	TGCAGCCCCCTGAGTTCCGGGGAGCTGTTTTTT
once	TRBV27	TRBD1	TRBJ1-1	CASSPRGQGWHTEAFF	TGTGCCAGCAGTCCACGTGGACAGGGGTGGCACACTGAAGCTTTCTTT
-	TRBV5-1	-	TRBJ1-1	CASSLARMNTEAFF	TGCGCCAGCAGCTTGGCCAGGATGAACACTGAAGCTTTCTTT
-	TRBV7-7	-	TRBJ2-5	CASSSETQTGGETQYF	TGTGCCAGCAGCTCCGAGACGCAAACCGGTGGGGAGACCCAGTACTTC
few	TRBV10-1	TRBD1	TRBJ2-7	CASSDYGGQGADEQYF	TGCGCCAGCAGTGATTACGGGGGACAGGGGGCTGACGAGCAGTACTTC
once	TRBV9	TRBD1	TRBJ2-5	CASSVGTGVGETKYF	TGTGCCAGCAGCGTCGGGACAGGGGTAGGAGAGACCAAGTACTTC
-	TRBV4-1	-	TRBJ2-1	CASRGPLTSPPLNEQFF	TGCGCCAGCAGGGGCCCCCTTACTTCGCCCCCTCTCAATGAGCAGTTCTTC
-	TRBV6-1	-	TRBJ2-1	CASSEVSGYGDAYNEQFF	TGTGCCAGCAGTGAAGTCTCAGGTTACGGGGACGCTTACAATGAGCAGTTCTTC
-	TRBV6-1	-	TRBJ2-6	CASSLTNSGANVLTF	TGTGCCAGCAGTCTTACAAACTCTGGGGCCAACGTCCTGACTTTC
-	TRBV6-5	-	TRBJ2-3	CACRRGLRGDTQYF	TGTGCCTGCCGGCGGGGGCTGCGTGGAGATACGCAGTATTTT
-	TRBV4-1	TRBD2	TRBJ2-7	CASSLLPLAGVLPYEQYF	TGCGCCAGCAGCCTCTTGCCCTTAGCGGGGGTACTACCCTACGAGCAGTACTTC
-	TRBV7-9	TRBD1	TRBJ1-2	CASSRDSNYGYTF	TGTGCCAGCAGTCGGGACAGTAACTATGGCTACACCTTC
-	TRBV6-5	-	TRBJ2-7	CASSYFRGVSYEQYF	TGTGCCAGCAGTTACTTTCGGGGCGTCTCCTACGAGCAGTACTTC
-	TRBV14	-	TRBJ2-7	CASSPWRDPSYEQYF	TGTGCCAGCAGCCCATGGCGGGATCCCTCCTACGAGCAGTACTTC
once	TRBV9	TRBD2	TRBJ2-3	CARYPGLAGGPGTDTQYF	TGTGCCAGATACCCGGGACTAGCGGGAGGGCCGGGCACAGATACGCAGTATTTT
few	TRBV10-1	TRBD1	TRBJ2-2	CASSSGGGELFF	TGCGCCAGCAGCTCAGGGGGCGGGGAGCTGTTTTTT
-	TRBV28	-	TRBJ2-3	CASTTQHGITDTQYF	TGTGCCAGCACCACCCAGCACGGAATCACAGATACGCAGTATTTT
-	TRBV18	-	TRBJ1-1	CASSPMAGGMNTEAFF	TGTGCCAGCTCACCCATGGCAGGCGGGATGAACACTGAAGCTTTCTTT
-	TRBV15	-	TRBJ2-1	CATSTSNEQFF	TGTGCCACCAGCACCTCAAATGAGCAGTTCTTC
-	TRBV12-5	TRBD2	TRBJ2-7	CASGYAGGAPYEQYF	TGTGCTAGTGGCTACGCGGGGGGGGCCCCCTACGAGCAGTACTTC
once	TRBV14	TRBD1	TRBJ1-4	CASSQTGTGVEKLFF	TGTGCCAGCAGCCAGACCGGGACAGGGGTTGAAAAACTGTTTTTT
-	TRBV29-1	TRBD2	TRBJ2-5	CSAGLAGAVIFSEETQYF	TGCAGCGCAGGACTAGCGGGAGCCGTGATCTTTTCAGAAGAGACCCAGTACTTC
-	TRBV7-2	-	TRBJ1-5	CASSPEPPGWSNQPQHF	TGTGCCAGCAGCCCCGAGCCCCCAGGTTGGAGCAATCAGCCCCAGCATTTT
-	TRBV2	-	TRBJ1-1	CASGPLGGTEAFF	TGTGCCAGCGGCCCCCTTGGGGGTACTGAAGCTTTCTTT
-	TRBV2	-	TRBJ2-2	CASSESYPAYSDTGELFF	TGTGCCAGCAGTGAAAGCTATCCGGCCTATAGTGACACCGGGGAGCTGTTTTTT
-	TRBV18	-	TRBJ2-4	CASSPRRTGDIQYF	TGTGCCAGCTCACCCCGGAGGACCGGTGACATTCAGTACTTC
once	TRBV21-1	-	TRBJ2-7	CASSNSGGAYEQYF	TGTGCCAGCAGCAATAGCGGGGGGGCCTACGAGCAGTACTTC
-	TRBV29-1	TRBD1	TRBJ2-3	CSVEADRVPDTQYF	TGCAGCGTTGAAGCGGACAGGGTACCAGATACGCAGTATTTT
-	TRBV5-5	-	TRBJ1-2	CASNLETGTNYGYTF	TGTGCCAGCAACCTAGAGACGGGAACAAACTATGGCTACACCTTC
-	TRBV4-1	-	TRBJ1-1	CASSQHENTEAFF	TGCGCCAGCAGCCAACATGAGAACACTGAAGCTTTCTTT
once	TRBV6-4	-	TRBJ1-1	CASSAEGNTEAFF	TGTGCCAGCAGTGCGGAAGGTAACACTGAAGCTTTCTTT
-	TRBV20-1	-	TRBJ1-6	CSARDSPLHF	TGCAGTGCTAGAGATTCACCCCTCCACTTT
once	TRBV9	TRBD2	TRBJ2-7	CASSVGPGGYEQYF	TGTGCCAGCAGCGTAGGTCCGGGGGGCTACGAGCAGTACTTC
-	TRBV9	TRBD2	TRBJ2-3	CASSVISGGAGDTQYF	TGTGCCAGCAGCGTAATTAGCGGGGGGGCGGGAGATACGCAGTATTTT
-	TRBV4-1	-	TRBJ1-1	CASRQNTEAFF	TGCGCCAGCAGACAAAACACTGAAGCTTTCTTT
-	TRBV19	TRBD2	TRBJ2-1	CASGLVRPNNEQFF	TGTGCCAGTGGACTAGTAAGGCCCAACAATGAGCAGTTCTTC
once	TRBV27	-	TRBJ2-1	CASSLYNEQFF	TGTGCCAGCAGTTTATACAATGAGCAGTTCTTC
-	TRBV10-3	-	TRBJ2-7	CAISEPPREREQYF	TGTGCCATCAGTGAGCCCCCCAGGGAACGGGAGCAGTACTTC
-	TRBV5-1	TRBD2	TRBJ2-5	CASSESGGAGETQYF	TGCGCCAGCAGCGAAAGCGGGGGGGCAGGTGAGACCCAGTACTTC
-	TRBV6-5	-	TRBJ2-1	CASSYLSGYNEQFF	TGTGCCAGCAGTTACCTCTCAGGCTACAATGAGCAGTTCTTC
-	TRBV6-1	TRBD2	TRBJ2-5	CASSEASGGQETQYF	TGTGCCAGCAGTGAAGCTAGCGGGGGTCAAGAGACCCAGTACTTC
-	TRBV28	TRBD2	TRBJ2-7	CASRGGYEQYF	TGTGCCAGCCGGGGGGGTTACGAGCAGTACTTC